This T cell receptor beta chain appears in the sequencing data of a study of CD8 T cells in ankylosing spondylitis. The study, taken as a whole, reports: Disease-associated clones were reportedly significantly overrepresented in matched ankylosing spondylitis synovial fluid.

CDR3 length: 15 amino acids. Turning to this clonotype: Its antigen is not identified. An end of the junction does not agree with germline; a read error may underlie this.

TCRdb reanalysed the 5' RACE reads using MiXCR and keeps one entry per CDR3 protein. The profile covers a few hundred thousand distinct CDR3 sequences, with 15% to 20% appearing a single time and roughly a third taken by the ten largest. The TCR comes from a male donor with ankylosing spondylitis or in good health (not recorded which). Input material: blood, either unsorted or a sorted T cell fraction (not recorded which). The chain has TRBV12-3 or TRBV12-4 and TRBJ2-7, with 10 bases matching TRBD2. The CDR3 DNA is TGTGCCAGCAGTCTAGCGGGAGCCTTCCATTTAGAGCAGTACTTC. It encodes CASSLAGAFHLEQYF.